The 17 T cell receptor beta chains in this list originate from one sample, sequenced in a study of blood T cell repertoires in COVID-19. Method: immunoSEQ multiplex PCR; TCRdb's copy keeps in-frame clones and lacks some. This table has a few hundred thousand clones, 65% to 90% appearing once. Sequencing was done on a sample of PBMCs or T cells enriched from blood (not recorded which). The receptors come from a man aged 30 to 45 who had recovered from COVID-19.

The CDR3 DNA reads as TGTGCCAGCAGCTGGGACTATTCGAACACTGAAGCTTTCTTT. It yields the protein CASSWDYSNTEAFF. The chain joins TRBV7-9 to TRBJ1-1, with D possibly matching TRBD1 (5 bases). The ends were cut back, 4 bases at V and 1 base at J, with 10 bases in the middle. From germline, CDR1 is SEHNR and CDR2 FQNEAQ (reference sequence). This CDR3 has 14 residues.

As to this clone: Other DNA sequences in the sample encode the same CDR3. V usage is TRBV18 and J usage is TRBJ1-5; TRBD1 aligns across 7 bases. The CDR3 sequence is 14 residues long. V was pared by 2 bases and J by 7 bases, with 5 bases of the junction left unmatched. Germline-derived CDR1 and CDR2 are KGHSH and LQKENI. As DNA, the CDR3 is TGTGCCAGCTCACCAGGGCAGGGGGGACAGCCCCAGCATTTT. This gives the protein CASSPGQGGQPQHF.

The chain has TRBV2 and TRBJ2-1, with TRBD1 matching 9 bases. CDR1 SNHLY and CDR2 FYNNEI come from the germline V gene. The V segment lost 6 bases and the J segment 8 bases; nucleotides outside the gene matches: 14. The CDR3 runs to 16 residues. The chain's CDR3 is CASREGTGPAVDEQFF. The CDR3 DNA reads as TGTGCCAGCAGGGAGGGGACAGGGCCGGCAGTTGATGAGCAGTTCTTC.

The V call is TRBV7-2, the J call TRBJ2-1, with D possibly being TRBD1 (5 bases). Trimming cost V 1 base and J 9 bases, with 16 bases left between them. The V gene's germline CDR1 is SGHTA and CDR2 FQGNSA. This CDR3 region has 15 residues. CDR3 nucleotide sequence: TGTGCCAGCAGCTTAGAGAGGCAGGGATTGGGTGAGCAGTTCTTC. Protein sequence: CASSLERQGLGEQFF.

The gene calls are TRBV9 and TRBJ2-2; maybe TRBD1 (6 bases). V gave up 10 bases and J gave up 6 bases, with 22 bases separating them. The CDR3 is made up of 15 amino acids. Germline V lookup: CDR1 SGDLS, CDR2 YYNGEE. Here the CDR3 DNA reads TGTGCCTCCTCCCTCGGGCAGGGGATTCCCGGGGAGCTGTTTTTT. Its protein product is CASSLGQGIPGELFF.

The V and J genes are TRBV6-6 and TRBJ2-3; D is uncertain. V shed 5 bases and J shed 3 bases, with 15 bases lying between them. The germline V gene encodes CDR1 MNHNY and CDR2 SVGAGI (reference sequence). CDR3 length: 15 residues. CDR3 DNA sequence: TGTGCCAGCAGTGGCGCGGCGCTTGGTACAGATACGCAGTATTTT. Translation: CASSGAALGTDTQYF.

This clone came up once. The genes are TRBV7-9 and TRBJ1-2, with unresolved D. This CDR3 comprises 15 residues. CDR1 is SEHNR, CDR2 FQNEAQ, per germline (reference sequence). V lost 5 bases to trimming and J lost 4 bases, with 17 bases between them. CDR3 residues: CASSPSGDFGYGYTF. The CDR3 coding sequence is TGTGCCAGCAGCCCCTCGGGTGATTTTGGCTATGGCTACACCTTC.

The chain links TRBV30 to TRBJ1-3; D is uncertain. The CDR3 consists of 15 residues. The germline V gene has CDR1 GTSNPN and CDR2 SVGIG (reference sequence). Deletions cut 4 bases from V and 4 bases from J, with 17 bases between. CDR3 sequence reads: CAWTAYVGSGNTIYF. Here the CDR3 DNA reads TGTGCCTGGACCGCATATGTCGGGTCAGGAAACACCATATATTTT.

The chain joins TRBV7-9 to TRBJ1-4; possibly TRBD1 for D (5 bases). CDR3 length equals 13 residues. The germline V gene has CDR1 SEHNR and CDR2 FQNEAQ (reference sequence). V dropped 5 bases and J dropped 6 bases, with 10 bases sitting between them. For the CDR3, the DNA is TGTGCCAGCAGCATAGGGGAGGATGAAAAACTGTTTTTT. Residues: CASSIGEDEKLFF.

This chain joins TRBV5-6 and TRBJ2-5; possible D gene TRBD2, 5 bases. The germline V and J ends were trimmed by 1 base and 3 bases, with 19 bases remaining between them. Germline V lookup: CDR1 SGHDT, CDR2 YYEEEE. The CDR3 consists of 17 residues. CDR3 coding DNA: TGTGCCAGCAGCTTGTCAGATCGACTAAAATCCAAAGAGACCCAGTACTTC. Encoded protein: CASSLSDRLKSKETQYF.

This chain uses TRBV5-1 with TRBJ2-1; D is perhaps TRBD2 (5 bases). The germline CDR1 and CDR2 sequences are SGHRS and YFSETQ. This CDR3 is 12 amino acids long. V lost 0 bases and J 10 bases, leaving 8 bases between the germline ends. This CDR3 is CASSLADFEQFF. CDR3 coding DNA: TGCGCCAGCAGCTTGGCGGACTTCGAGCAGTTCTTC.

The DNA for the CDR3 is TGTGCCAGCAGCCAAGGCGACAGGCACACCGGGGAGCTGTTTTTT. This codes for CASSQGDRHTGELFF. V and J are TRBV3-1 (or the pseudogene TRBV3-2) and TRBJ2-2, with D possibly being TRBD1 (6 bases). Trimming removed 1 base from V and 3 bases from J, with 9 bases in between. The CDR3 contains 15 residues. The V gene's germline CDR1 is LGHDT and CDR2 YNNKEL (reference sequence).

The chain has TRBV19 and TRBJ2-7; 12 bases match TRBD2. The V gene end was trimmed by 5 bases and the J gene end by 2 bases; junction bases not matched to a gene: 4. Germline CDR1 LNHDA, CDR2 SQIVND (reference sequence). CDR3 length: 15 amino acids. The CDR3 sequence is CASSPRLAGAYEQYF. Here the CDR3 DNA reads TGTGCCAGTAGTCCCCGACTAGCGGGAGCCTACGAGCAGTACTTC. The entire variable domain, with the rest obtained from reference TRBV19 and TRBJ2-7, is as follows: DGGITQSPKYLFRKEGQNVTLSCEQNLNHDAMYWYRQDPGQGLRLIYYSQIVNDFQKGDIAEGYSVSREKKESFPLTVTSAQKNPTAFYLCASSPRLAGAYEQYFGPGTRLTVT.

Concerning this clone itself: This sample also contains other DNA sequences that code for the same CDR3. J is TRBJ1-5 and V is TRBV5-1; the match to TRBD1 covers 10 bases. The V gene end was trimmed by 4 bases and the J gene end by 4 bases; junction bases not matched to a gene: 5. The CDR3 contains 15 residues. Germline CDR1 and CDR2: SGHRS and YFSETQ. The CDR3: CASSLGTGANQPQHF. The CDR3 DNA reads TGCGCCAGCAGCCTAGGGACAGGGGCGAATCAGCCCCAGCATTTT.

The gene calls are TRBV14 and TRBJ2-2; possible D gene TRBD2, 5 bases. The V gene lost 4 bases and the J gene lost 1 base, with 13 bases spanning the gap. CDR3 length: 16 residues. Germline V gene sequence: CDR1 SGHDN, CDR2 FVKESK. CDR3 bases: TGTGCCAGCAGCCCAAGGAGGACGGTGAACACCGGGGAGCTGTTTTTT. Translation: CASSPRRTVNTGELFF.

This chain's CDR3 is CASIHRGYGTEAFF. The DNA for the CDR3 is TGTGCCAGCATCCACAGGGGGTATGGCACTGAAGCTTTCTTT. The chain is built from TRBV6-5 and TRBJ1-1, with TRBD1 identical over 8 bases. Germline V gives CDR1 MNHEY, CDR2 SVGAGI. Unmatched junction bases numbered 8, after V lost 7 bases and J lost 4 bases. CDR3 size: 14 residues.

This clone was seen just once. This chain's CDR3 is CASSQAVGVLGNTIYF. The DNA for the CDR3 is TGCGCCAGCAGCCAAGCGGTAGGGGTTCTGGGAAACACCATATATTTT. The chain joins TRBV4-1 to TRBJ1-3, with a possible D match to TRBD1 (5 bases). The germline gives CDR1 MGHRA, CDR2 YSYEKL. V was cut by 1 base and J by 4 bases, with 14 bases left in between. This CDR3 contains 16 residues.